The source of this TCR beta chain is a study of CD8+ T cells in alopecia areata. This CDR3 is 14 amino acids long. With 0 bases clipped from V and 6 bases from J, the junction kept 4 bases outside the gene matches. Germline V CDR1 and CDR2: SGHVS, FQNEAQ. Extraction of RNA preceded its reverse transcription into cDNA, which served as the sequencing template. TCRdb's table, derived via immunoSEQ multiplex PCR, lists solely in-frame clones and lacks some. This sample carries over 85,000 clones, roughly two fifths of them seen once, and the ten largest clones take 0.75% to 0.8%. This clonotype was obtained from a human donor with alopecia areata. The chain employs TRBV7-8 and TRBJ2-7, with 8 nucleotides matching TRBD2. Sequenced input: CD4+ T cells sorted from blood. This CDR3 is CASSLAPGGIEQYF. CDR3 DNA sequence: TGTGCCAGCAGCTTAGCCCCGGGAGGGATCGAGCAGTACTTC.